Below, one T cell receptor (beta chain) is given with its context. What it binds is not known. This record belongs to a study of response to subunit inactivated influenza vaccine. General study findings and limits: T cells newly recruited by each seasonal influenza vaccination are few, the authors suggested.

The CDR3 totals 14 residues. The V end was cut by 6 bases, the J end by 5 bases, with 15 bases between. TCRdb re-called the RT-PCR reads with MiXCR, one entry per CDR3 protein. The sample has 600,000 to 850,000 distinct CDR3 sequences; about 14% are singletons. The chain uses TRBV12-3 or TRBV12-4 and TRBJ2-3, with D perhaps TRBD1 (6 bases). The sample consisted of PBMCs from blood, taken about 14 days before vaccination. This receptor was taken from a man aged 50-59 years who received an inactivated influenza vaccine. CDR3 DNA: TGTGCCAGCAGCTACGGGACATCCAGAGATACGCAGTATTTT. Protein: CASSYGTSRDTQYF.